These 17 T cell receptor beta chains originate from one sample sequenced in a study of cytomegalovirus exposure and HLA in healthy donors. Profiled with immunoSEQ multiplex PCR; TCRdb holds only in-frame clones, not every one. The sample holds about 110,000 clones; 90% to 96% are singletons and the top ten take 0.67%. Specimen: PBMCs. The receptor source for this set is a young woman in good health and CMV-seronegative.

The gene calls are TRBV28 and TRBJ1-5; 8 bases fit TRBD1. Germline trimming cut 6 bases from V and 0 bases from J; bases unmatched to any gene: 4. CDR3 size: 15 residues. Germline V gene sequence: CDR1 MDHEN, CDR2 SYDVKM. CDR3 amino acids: CASSTTGGSNQPQHF. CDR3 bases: TGTGCCAGCAGCACAACAGGGGGTAGCAATCAGCCCCAGCATTTT.

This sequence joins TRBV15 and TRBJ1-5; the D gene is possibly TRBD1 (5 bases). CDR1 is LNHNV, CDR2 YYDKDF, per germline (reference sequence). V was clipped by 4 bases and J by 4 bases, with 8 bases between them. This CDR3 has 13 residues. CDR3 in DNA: TGTGCCACCAGCAATCAGGGAAATCAGCCCCAGCATTTT. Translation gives CATSNQGNQPQHF.

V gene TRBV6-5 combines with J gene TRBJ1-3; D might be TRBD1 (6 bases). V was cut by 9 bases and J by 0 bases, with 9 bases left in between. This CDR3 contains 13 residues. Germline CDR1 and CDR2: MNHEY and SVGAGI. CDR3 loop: CASGTYSGNTIYF. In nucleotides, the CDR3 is TGTGCCAGTGGGACATACTCTGGAAACACCATATATTTT.

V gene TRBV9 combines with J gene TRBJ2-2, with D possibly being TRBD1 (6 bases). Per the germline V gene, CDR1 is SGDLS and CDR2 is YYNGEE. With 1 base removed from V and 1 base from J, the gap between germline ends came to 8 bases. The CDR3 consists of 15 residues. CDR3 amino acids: CASSVRGMNTGELFF. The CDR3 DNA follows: TGTGCCAGCAGCGTAAGGGGGATGAACACCGGGGAGCTGTTTTTT.

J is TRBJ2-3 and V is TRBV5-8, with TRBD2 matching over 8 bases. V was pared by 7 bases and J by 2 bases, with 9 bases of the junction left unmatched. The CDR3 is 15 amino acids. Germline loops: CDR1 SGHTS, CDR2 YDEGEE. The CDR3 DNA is TGTGCCAGCCGCCTCGAGCGGGGGCACACAGATACGCAGTATTTT. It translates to CASRLERGHTDTQYF.

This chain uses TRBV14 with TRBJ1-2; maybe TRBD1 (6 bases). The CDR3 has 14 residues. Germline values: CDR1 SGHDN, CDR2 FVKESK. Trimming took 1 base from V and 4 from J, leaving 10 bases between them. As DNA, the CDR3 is TGTGCCAGCAGCCAAGCTAGGACAGTCTATGGCTACACCTTC. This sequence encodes CASSQARTVYGYTF.

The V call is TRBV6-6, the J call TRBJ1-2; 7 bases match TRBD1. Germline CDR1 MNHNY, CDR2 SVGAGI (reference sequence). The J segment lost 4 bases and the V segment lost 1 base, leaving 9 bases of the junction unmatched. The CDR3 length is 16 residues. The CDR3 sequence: CASSYFLQGGFYGYTF. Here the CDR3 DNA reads TGTGCCAGCAGTTACTTCCTCCAAGGGGGCTTCTATGGCTACACCTTC.

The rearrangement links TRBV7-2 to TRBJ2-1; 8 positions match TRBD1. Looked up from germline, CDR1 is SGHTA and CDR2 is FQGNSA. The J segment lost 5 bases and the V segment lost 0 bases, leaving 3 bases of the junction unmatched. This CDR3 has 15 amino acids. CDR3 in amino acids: CASSLAWTGNNEQFF. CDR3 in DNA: TGTGCCAGCAGCTTAGCTTGGACAGGGAACAATGAGCAGTTCTTC. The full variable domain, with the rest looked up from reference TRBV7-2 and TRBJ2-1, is GAGVSQSPSNKVTEKGKDVELRCDPISGHTALYWYRQSLGQGLEFLIYFQGNSAPDKSGLPSDRFSAERTGGSVSTLTIQRTQQEDSAVYLCASSLAWTGNNEQFFGPGTRLTVL.

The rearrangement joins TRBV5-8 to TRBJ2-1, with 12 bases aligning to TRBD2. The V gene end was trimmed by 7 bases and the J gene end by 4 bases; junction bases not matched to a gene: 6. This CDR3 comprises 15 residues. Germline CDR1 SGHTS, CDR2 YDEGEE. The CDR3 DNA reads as TGTGCCAGCTACCCCGGGACTAGCGGGTACAATGAGCAGTTCTTC. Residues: CASYPGTSGYNEQFF.

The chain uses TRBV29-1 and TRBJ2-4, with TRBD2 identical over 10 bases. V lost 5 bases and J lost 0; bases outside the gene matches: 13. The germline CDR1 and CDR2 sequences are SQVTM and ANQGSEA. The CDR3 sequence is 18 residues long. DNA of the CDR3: TGCAGCGTTCCAAGCCCCGCTAGCGGGGGCGCAGCCAAAAACATTCAGTACTTC. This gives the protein CSVPSPASGGAAKNIQYF.

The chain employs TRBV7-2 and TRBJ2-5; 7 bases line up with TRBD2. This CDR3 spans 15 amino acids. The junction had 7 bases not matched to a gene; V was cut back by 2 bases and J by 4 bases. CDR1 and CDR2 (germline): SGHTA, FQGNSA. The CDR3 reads CASSLSSGGGETQYF. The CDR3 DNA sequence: TGTGCCAGCAGCTTAAGTTCGGGGGGAGGAGAGACCCAGTACTTC.

This CDR3 is CASSKGESSYNEQFF. The CDR3 DNA reads as TGTGCCAGCAGCAAGGGGGAGAGCTCCTACAATGAGCAGTTCTTC. V is TRBV9 and J is TRBJ2-1; the D gene is possibly TRBD1 (6 bases). CDR3 length: 15 residues. Germline lookup yields CDR1 SGDLS and CDR2 YYNGEE. V was shortened by 4 bases and J by 0 bases, with 11 bases between the two germline ends.

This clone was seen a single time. The CDR3 here is CASSLGRAYGYTF. The CDR3 nucleotides are TGTGCCAGCAGTTTGGGCCGTGCCTATGGCTACACCTTC. The rearrangement uses TRBV6-5 and TRBJ1-2; D not certain. Per the germline V gene, CDR1 is MNHEY and CDR2 is SVGAGI. The ends were cut back, 4 bases at V and 4 bases at J, with 10 bases in the middle. The CDR3 extends over 13 amino acids.

The CDR3 bases are TGTGCCAGCAGCTTAGGGCCCCAGGGGACCGGGGAGCTGTTTTTT. It encodes CASSLGPQGTGELFF. The V call is TRBV7-3, the J call TRBJ2-2; possible D gene TRBD1, 6 bases. The V gene lost 2 bases and the J gene lost 5 bases, with 12 bases spanning the gap. Per germline, CDR1 SGHTA and CDR2 FQGTGA. There are 15 residues in the CDR3.

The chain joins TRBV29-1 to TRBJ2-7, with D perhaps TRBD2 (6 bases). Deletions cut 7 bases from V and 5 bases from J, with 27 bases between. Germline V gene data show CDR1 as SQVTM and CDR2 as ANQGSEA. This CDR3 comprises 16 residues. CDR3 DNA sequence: TGCAGCGCCGGGGGAAAGGGTGGGGCCTTGTTCAACGAGCAGTACTTC. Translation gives CSAGGKGGALFNEQYF.

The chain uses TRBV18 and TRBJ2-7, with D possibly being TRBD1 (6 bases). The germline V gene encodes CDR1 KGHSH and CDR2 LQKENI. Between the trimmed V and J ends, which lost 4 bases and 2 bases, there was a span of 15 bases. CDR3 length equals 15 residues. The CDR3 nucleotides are TGTGCCAGCTCACTCATGGACAGCCCAGCCTACGAGCAGTACTTC. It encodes CASSLMDSPAYEQYF.

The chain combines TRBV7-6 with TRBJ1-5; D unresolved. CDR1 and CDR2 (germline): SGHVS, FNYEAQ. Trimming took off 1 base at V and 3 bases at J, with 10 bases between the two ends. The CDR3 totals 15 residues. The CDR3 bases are TGTGCCAGCAGCTTAGATGCGGGGTTCAATCAGCCCCAGCATTTT. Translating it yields CASSLDAGFNQPQHF.